Listed below are T cell receptor beta chains from one sample, sequenced in a study of blood T cell repertoires in COVID-19. The method was immunoSEQ multiplex PCR; TCRdb's version includes in-frame clones alone and lacks a portion of them. This sample yields 150,000 to 200,000 clones, of which about 80% are seen a single time; 7% to 9% belongs to the top ten. Sample: PBMCs or T cells enriched from blood (not recorded which). Receptors originate from a man aged 40-49 years who had recovered from COVID-19. CDR3s include the opening cysteine and the closing phenylalanine or tryptophan. A D gene is named only where the DNA matches it firmly.

cdr3_nt	cdr3_aa	v_call	j_call	d_call
TGTGCCAGTACCAACGGGGGGACAGGAACCTACGAGCAGTACTTC	CASTNGGTGTYEQYF	TRBV19	TRBJ2-7	.
TGTGCCAGCAGCTTAAGCAGGGACACTGAAGCTTTCTTT	CASSLSRDTEAFF	TRBV7-2	TRBJ1-1	.
TGTGCCATCAGTATGGGTAGCGGGGGCGGTGAGACCCAGTACTTC	CAISMGSGGGETQYF	TRBV10-3	TRBJ2-5	TRBD2
TGTGCCTGGAGTGTCGGGACAGGGAGTAATTCACCCCTCCACTTT	CAWSVGTGSNSPLHF	TRBV30	TRBJ1-6	TRBD1
TGTGCCAGCAGTGTGGGGGGACAGACCCTCTATGGCTACACCTTC	CASSVGGQTLYGYTF	TRBV2	TRBJ1-2	TRBD1
TGTGCCAGCAGTAAAACAGGGGACGGCTCCTACGAGCAGTACTTC	CASSKTGDGSYEQYF	TRBV2	TRBJ2-7	TRBD1
TGTGCCAGCAGTCCGCAGGGGGCGCTTACTGGAAACACCATATATTTT	CASSPQGALTGNTIYF	TRBV6-6	TRBJ1-3	TRBD1
TGTGCCAGTAGCTGGGCCCCTATGAACACTGAAGCTTTCTTT	CASSWAPMNTEAFF	TRBV19	TRBJ1-1	.
TGTGCCAGCTCACCACAAGAGGGCCAGACCCAGTACTTC	CASSPQEGQTQYF	TRBV18	TRBJ2-5	.
TGTGCCAGCAGCGTCTTGGGGCTGGGATCTAATCAGCCCCAGCATTTT	CASSVLGLGSNQPQHF	TRBV7-8	TRBJ1-5	.
TGTGCCAGCAGTTGGAGGGTACATTACGGTCAGCCCCAGCATTTT	CASSWRVHYGQPQHF	TRBV28	TRBJ1-5	.
TGTGCCAGCAGCTTGGCAGGGGGCGGCACTGAAGCTTTCTTT	CASSLAGGGTEAFF	TRBV5-4	TRBJ1-1	TRBD1
TGTGCCAGCAGCTTCTATAGCGGGGGGGCCGTTGCAGATACGCAGTATTTT	CASSFYSGGAVADTQYF	TRBV7-2	TRBJ2-3	TRBD2